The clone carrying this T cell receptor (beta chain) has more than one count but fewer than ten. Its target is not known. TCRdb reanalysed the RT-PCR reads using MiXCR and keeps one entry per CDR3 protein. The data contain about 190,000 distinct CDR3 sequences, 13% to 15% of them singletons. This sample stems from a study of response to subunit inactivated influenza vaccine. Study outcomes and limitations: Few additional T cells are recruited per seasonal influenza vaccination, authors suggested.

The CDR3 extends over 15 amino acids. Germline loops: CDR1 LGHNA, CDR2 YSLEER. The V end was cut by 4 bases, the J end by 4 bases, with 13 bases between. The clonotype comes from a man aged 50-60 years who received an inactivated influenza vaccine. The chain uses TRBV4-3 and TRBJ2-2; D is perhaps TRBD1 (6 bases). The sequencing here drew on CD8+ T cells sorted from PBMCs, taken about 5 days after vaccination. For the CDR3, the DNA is TGCGCCAGCAGCCCAATAGGGGGTCTCACCGGGGAGCTGTTTTTT. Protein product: CASSPIGGLTGELFF.